This T cell receptor beta chain was identified during a study of preoperative IRX-2 immunotherapy in early breast cancer. As to treatment: preoperative locoregional IRX-2 cytokine immunotherapy. Samples came from a phase Ib trial of preoperative locoregional IRX-2 cytokine immunotherapy. Germline CDR1 is SGHNT and CDR2 is YENEEA. This CDR3 comprises 16 residues. With 5 bases removed from V and 2 bases from J, the gap between germline ends came to 13 bases. Sequenced by immunoSEQ multiplex PCR; TCRdb stores in-frame clones only, minus some. The repertoire holds roughly 11,000 clones, 75% to 90% seen once, with less than 6.5% in the top ten.

The source was lymph node tissue, collected before IRX-2 immunotherapy. The chain uses TRBV11-3 and TRBJ2-6, with D perhaps matching TRBD1 (5 bases). The TCR sequence derives from a human donor with breast cancer. The DNA for the CDR3 is TGTGCCAGCAGCCCCAGGGTAGGGGCTGGGGCCAACGTCCTGACTTTC. Translated: CASSPRVGAGANVLTF.